Presented here are 10 T cell receptor beta chains from one specimen sequenced in a study of blood T cells in healthy people across ages. Together with a sample-barcoded 5' primer, a J-beta primer mix was included in a second PCR lasting roughly 6 to 12 cycles. TCRdb re-derived calls from the 5' RACE reads in MiXCR, one entry per CDR3 protein. The repertoire holds 1.5 million to 2 million distinct CDR3 sequences, with 28% as singletons. Material for sequencing was blood. The receptor set was obtained from a woman in her 30s in good health.

This clonotype occurred a few times. The chain links TRBV4-1 to TRBJ1-1; D might be TRBD1 (5 bases). The CDR3 is 14 amino acids. Germline V lookup: CDR1 MGHRA, CDR2 YSYEKL. V dropped 0 bases and J dropped 5 bases, with 10 bases sitting between them. This CDR3 is CASSQDQGGTEAFF. CDR3 nucleotide sequence: TGCGCCAGCAGCCAAGATCAGGGCGGTACTGAAGCTTTCTTT.

With respect to this clonotype: A much bigger clone sits one base away, suggesting this may be a read error. The V and J genes are TRBV6-6 and TRBJ1-6, with D possibly matching TRBD1 (5 bases). The length of the CDR3 is 16 residues. Germline V gene data show CDR1 as MNHNY and CDR2 as SVGAGI (reference sequence). The CDR3 loop reads CAGSPGRPMDNSPLHF. In DNA form, the CDR3 reads TGTGCCGGCAGTCCGGGACGCCCGATGGATAATTCACCCCTCCACTTT.

This chain uses TRBV19 with TRBJ1-1, with 9 bases that match TRBD1. Looked up from germline, CDR1 is LNHDA and CDR2 is SQIVND (reference sequence). This CDR3 is built from 14 residues. Trimming took 6 bases from V and 4 from J; bases not matched to a gene: 6. Here the CDR3 reads CASRPTGGPTEAFF. CDR3 coding DNA: TGTGCCAGTAGACCGACAGGGGGGCCCACTGAAGCTTTCTTT.

The genes are TRBV2 and TRBJ2-6; TRBD1 might be the D (5 bases). Germline loops: CDR1 SNHLY, CDR2 FYNNEI. The CDR3 runs to 15 residues. V was trimmed by 2 bases and J by 2 bases, leaving 7 bases between them. The CDR3 sequence is CASSEKGTGANVLTF. The CDR3 bases are TGTGCCAGCAGTGAAAAGGGGACTGGGGCCAACGTCCTGACTTTC.

This clonotype showed up many times. Here the CDR3 reads CSARDPPYEQYF. The CDR3 DNA reads TGCAGTGCTAGAGATCCTCCCTACGAGCAGTACTTC. This chain connects TRBV20-1 to TRBJ2-7; D gene ambiguous. CDR3 length equals 12 residues. V lost 0 bases, J lost 2 bases, and 5 bases lay in between. Germline V gene data show CDR1 as DFQATT and CDR2 as SNEGSKA (reference sequence).

There are a few counts of this clonotype. The CDR3 loop reads CACRRGVGSYEQYF. The CDR3 bases are TGTGCCTGCCGAAGGGGTGTTGGCTCCTACGAGCAGTACTTC. The chain has TRBV27 and TRBJ2-7; TRBD1 is a possible D gene (5 bases). From germline, CDR1 is MNHEY and CDR2 SMNVEV (reference sequence). Between the trimmed V and J ends, which lost 11 bases and 0 bases, there was a span of 17 bases. The CDR3 totals 14 residues.

V gene TRBV6-1 combines with J gene TRBJ2-6; 8 nucleotides line up with TRBD1. CDR1 and CDR2 from the germline V gene are MNHNS and SASEGT. This CDR3 region has 16 residues. V dropped 6 bases and J dropped 0; count of bases not matched to a gene: 4. CDR3 sequence (DNA): TGTGCCAGCAGAGCCGGGACAGGCTCTGGGGCCAACGTCCTGACTTTC. Residues: CASRAGTGSGANVLTF.

This clonotype has more than one count but fewer than ten. This chain uses TRBV10-3 with TRBJ2-1; 8 positions match TRBD1. Germline CDR1 ENHRY, CDR2 SYGVKD. The CDR3 has 15 residues. V lost 5 bases, J lost 0 bases, and 3 bases stayed unmatched. For the CDR3, the DNA is TGTGCCATCAGTTACGGGACAGGCTCCTACAATGAGCAGTTCTTC. As protein: CAISYGTGSYNEQFF.

The rearrangement uses TRBV5-1 and TRBJ2-1; tentative D call: TRBD2 (5 bases). CDR1 SGHRS and CDR2 YFSETQ come from the germline V gene. Trimming took 7 bases from V and 0 from J, leaving 11 bases between them. The CDR3 has 14 amino acids. The CDR3 reads CASALRGSYNEQFF. Here the CDR3 DNA reads TGCGCCAGCGCACTCCGGGGCTCCTACAATGAGCAGTTCTTC.

J is TRBJ2-5 and V is TRBV7-2; D may correspond to TRBD1 or TRBD2 (5 bases each). Between the trimmed V and J ends, which lost 0 bases and 11 bases, there was a span of 13 bases. The CDR3 sequence is 13 residues long. The germline CDR1 and CDR2 sequences are SGHTA and FQGNSA. The DNA of the CDR3 is TGTGCCAGCAGCTTAGCCAGGGCGAGGGAGCAGTACTTC. It translates to CASSLARAREQYF.